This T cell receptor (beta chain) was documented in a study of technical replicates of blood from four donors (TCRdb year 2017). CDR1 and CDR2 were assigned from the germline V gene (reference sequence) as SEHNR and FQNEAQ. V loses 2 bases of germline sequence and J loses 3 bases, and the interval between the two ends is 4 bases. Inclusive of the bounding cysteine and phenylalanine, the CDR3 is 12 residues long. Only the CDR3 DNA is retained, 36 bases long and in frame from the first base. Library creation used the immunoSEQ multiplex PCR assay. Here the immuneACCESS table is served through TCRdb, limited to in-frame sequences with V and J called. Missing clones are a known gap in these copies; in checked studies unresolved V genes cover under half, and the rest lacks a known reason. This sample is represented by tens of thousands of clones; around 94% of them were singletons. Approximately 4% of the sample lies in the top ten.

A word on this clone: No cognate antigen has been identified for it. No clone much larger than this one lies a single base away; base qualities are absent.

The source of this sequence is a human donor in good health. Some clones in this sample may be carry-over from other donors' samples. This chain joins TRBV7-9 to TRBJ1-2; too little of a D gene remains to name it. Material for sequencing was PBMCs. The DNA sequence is TGTGCCAGCAGCTTACGGGACTATGGCTACACCTTC. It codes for CASSLRDYGYTF.